A single sample is the source of the 20 T cell receptor beta chains below, sequenced in a study of blood T cell repertoires in COVID-19. Sequencing used immunoSEQ multiplex PCR; TCRdb keeps in-frame clones, though not all of them. Among roughly 120,000 clones listed, just over 85% were seen once. Sequenced material: peripheral blood. Source of these receptors: a woman aged 50 to 60 with active or convalescent COVID-19.

This chain uses TRBV30 with TRBJ1-5, with D perhaps TRBD1 (5 bases). This CDR3 has 15 amino acids. Trimming pared 0 bases from V and 3 bases from J, leaving 12 bases between. The germline V gene has CDR1 GTSNPN and CDR2 SVGIG (reference sequence). DNA of the CDR3: TGTGCCTGGAGTGTATCACGACAGTTCAATCAGCCCCAGCATTTT. Protein sequence: CAWSVSRQFNQPQHF.

The chain uses TRBV27 and TRBJ2-7, with D possibly matching TRBD2 (6 bases). Germline assignment: CDR1 MNHEY and CDR2 SMNVEV (reference sequence). This CDR3 contains 14 residues. Trimming cost V 3 bases and J 0 bases, with 9 bases left between them. The CDR3 reads CASSFSGDSYEQYF. In DNA form, the CDR3 reads TGTGCCAGCAGTTTTTCGGGGGACTCCTACGAGCAGTACTTC.

This clone was counted a single time. This sequence joins TRBV29-1 and TRBJ2-5, with 11 bases aligning to TRBD1. V was pared by 5 bases and J by 6 bases, with 8 bases of the junction left unmatched. CDR3 size: 14 residues. Per the germline V gene, CDR1 is SQVTM and CDR2 is ANQGSEA. This chain's CDR3 is CSVRDRGFAQTQYF. CDR3 nucleotide sequence: TGCAGCGTTCGGGACAGGGGGTTTGCACAGACCCAGTACTTC.

V usage is TRBV9 and J usage is TRBJ1-4; 7 bases are shared with TRBD1. The junction had 3 bases not matched to a gene; V was cut back by 2 bases and J by 5 bases. This CDR3 region has 14 residues. Germline-derived CDR1 and CDR2 are SGDLS and YYNGEE. As DNA, the CDR3 is TGTGCCAGCAGCGTGTGGGGACAGAATGAAAAACTGTTTTTT. It specifies CASSVWGQNEKLFF. The full variable domain, completed using reference TRBV9 and TRBJ1-4, is DSGVTQTPKHLITATGQRVTLRCSPRSGDLSVYWYQQSLDQGLQFLIQYYNGEERAKGNILERFSAQQFPDLHSELNLSSLELGDSALYFCASSVWGQNEKLFFGSGTQLSVL.

J is TRBJ2-7 and V is TRBV7-3; D ambiguous. The CDR3 is 14 amino acids. Germline CDR1 reads SGHTA; CDR2 reads FQGTGA. Trimming pared 1 base from V and 6 bases from J, leaving 13 bases between. CDR3: CASSLMSGLGEQYF. In DNA, the CDR3 is TGTGCCAGCAGCTTAATGTCCGGGTTGGGCGAGCAGTACTTC.

This chain uses TRBV6-2 or TRBV6-3 with TRBJ1-2, with 9 positions matching TRBD1. Germline V gene sequence: CDR1 MNHEY, CDR2 SVGEGT. V trimming: 1 base; J trimming: 3 bases; junction bases outside the gene matches: 9. The CDR3 consists of 17 residues. CDR3 residues: CASSYWDRVDSDYGYTF. The CDR3, as DNA: TGTGCCAGCAGTTACTGGGACAGGGTTGATTCGGACTATGGCTACACCTTC.

The chain is built from TRBV7-8 and TRBJ1-5; no reliable D call. Germline lookup yields CDR1 SGHVS and CDR2 FQNEAQ. The CDR3 has 14 amino acids. V was clipped by 5 bases and J by 5 bases, with 13 bases between them. The CDR3 loop reads CASSIGFRDQPQHF. As DNA, the CDR3 is TGTGCCAGCAGCATTGGTTTCCGGGATCAGCCCCAGCATTTT. The entire variable domain, with the rest obtained from reference TRBV7-8 and TRBJ1-5, is as follows: GAGVSQSPRYKVAKRGQDVALRCDPISGHVSLFWYQQALGQGPEFLTYFQNEAQLDKSGLPSDRFFAERPEGSVSTLKIQRTQQEDSAVYLCASSIGFRDQPQHFGDGTRLSIL.

The chain couples TRBV18 to TRBJ2-7; D is ambiguous. This CDR3 has 13 residues. Trimming removed 6 bases at V and 6 bases at J, with 15 bases between. Germline CDR1 reads KGHSH; CDR2 reads LQKENI. CDR3 region: CASSPTGKAEQYF. Here the CDR3 DNA reads TGTGCCAGCTCCCCCACGGGTAAGGCCGAGCAGTACTTC.

The chain combines TRBV6-5 with TRBJ1-1; 9 positions match TRBD1. With 6 bases clipped from V and 3 bases from J, the junction kept 8 bases outside the gene matches. This CDR3 contains 15 residues. In germline, CDR1 is MNHEY, CDR2 SVGAGI. The CDR3 loop is CASSASTGGDTEAFF. Written as DNA, the CDR3 is TGTGCCAGCAGCGCATCTACAGGGGGCGACACTGAAGCTTTCTTT.

The V and J genes are TRBV9 and TRBJ2-1; 7 nucleotides match TRBD1. CDR1 is SGDLS and CDR2 is YYNGEE in the germline V gene. The CDR3 is 14 residues long. Trimming took 3 bases from V and 2 from J; bases not matched to a gene: 2. This CDR3 is CASSGGTAYNEQFF. The CDR3 DNA follows: TGTGCCAGCAGCGGGGGGACAGCCTACAATGAGCAGTTCTTC.

This clone is a singleton in its sample. The J gene is TRBJ2-7, the V gene TRBV28; D is possibly TRBD1 (6 bases). The CDR3 totals 12 residues. With 10 bases removed from V and 2 bases from J, the gap between germline ends came to 12 bases. Germline CDR1 MDHEN, CDR2 SYDVKM. The CDR3 DNA follows: TGTGCCACTGGGACATACCCCTACGAGCAGTACTTC. Amino acid sequence: CATGTYPYEQYF.

The J gene is TRBJ2-2, the V gene TRBV11-2; D remains ambiguous. The CDR3 runs 17 residues. Trimming cost V 5 bases and J 2 bases, with 18 bases left between them. From germline, CDR1 is SGHAT and CDR2 FQNNGV. The CDR3 sequence is CASSTGFSRSNTGELFF. In DNA form, the CDR3 reads TGTGCCAGCAGCACCGGTTTTTCGAGGTCCAACACCGGGGAGCTGTTTTTT.

The genes are TRBV7-3 and TRBJ2-3; no clear D gene. The CDR3 consists of 13 residues. The germline V gene encodes CDR1 SGHTA and CDR2 FQGTGA. Deletions cut 1 base from V and 1 base from J, with 3 bases between. Here the CDR3 DNA reads TGTGCCAGCAGCTTAATAGGCACAGATACGCAGTATTTT. It specifies CASSLIGTDTQYF.

CDR3 sequence: CATSDHTSGRVDEQFF. The CDR3 region has the DNA TGTGCCACCAGTGATCATACTAGCGGGAGAGTCGATGAGCAGTTCTTC. This chain connects TRBV24-1 to TRBJ2-1; 11 bases align to TRBD2. The length of the CDR3 is 16 residues. Germline CDR1 KGHDR, CDR2 SFDVKD. With V trimmed by 3 bases and J by 8 bases, 8 bases remained unmatched.

The chain joins TRBV15 to TRBJ2-4, with 7 bases lining up with TRBD2. CDR1 is LNHNV and CDR2 is YYDKDF in the germline V gene (reference sequence). This CDR3 region has 16 residues. The junction had 5 bases not matched to a gene; V was cut back by 3 bases and J by 0 bases. This chain's CDR3 is CATSRELALAKNIQYF. CDR3 DNA: TGTGCCACCAGCAGGGAACTAGCGTTAGCCAAAAACATTCAGTACTTC.

The rearrangement links TRBV10-2 to TRBJ2-3; 7 bases fit TRBD2. The V gene's germline CDR1 is WSHSY and CDR2 SAAADI. The V segment lost 4 bases and the J segment 10 bases; nucleotides outside the gene matches: 5. The CDR3 length is 12 residues. CDR3 protein: CASSVFSGPQYF. The CDR3 DNA reads as TGCGCCAGCAGTGTGTTTAGCGGGCCGCAGTATTTT.

The V gene is TRBV9, the J gene TRBJ2-3, with D possibly TRBD1 on 5 matching bases. The length of the CDR3 is 13 residues. Between the trimmed V and J ends, which lost 5 bases and 0 bases, there was a span of 7 bases. Looked up from germline, CDR1 is SGDLS and CDR2 is YYNGEE. CDR3 protein: CASRGQSTDTQYF. The CDR3 bases are TGTGCCAGCAGGGGGCAAAGCACAGATACGCAGTATTTT.

Here the CDR3 reads CASSLIAAGGPIVWDEQFF. The DNA of the CDR3 is TGTGCCAGCAGCTTAATAGCGGCGGGAGGGCCGATCGTTTGGGATGAGCAGTTCTTC. This chain joins TRBV7-3 and TRBJ2-1, with 9 bases lining up with TRBD2. The CDR3 is 19 residues long. Germline CDR1 is SGHTA and CDR2 is FQGTGA. J was trimmed by 8 bases and V by 1 base; bases with no gene match: 18.

The chain employs TRBV5-4 and TRBJ1-2; 11 nucleotides align to TRBD1. Germline CDR1 reads SGHNT; CDR2 reads YYREEE (reference sequence). Trimming removed 0 bases from V and 6 bases from J; junction bases left unmatched: 4. This CDR3 region has 15 residues. The CDR3 DNA reads TGTGCCAGCAGCTTGGCGGGACAGGGGGGAGATGGCTACACCTTC. This gives the protein CASSLAGQGGDGYTF.

J is TRBJ2-7 and V is TRBV3-1 (or the pseudogene TRBV3-2); 8 bases line up with TRBD1. Germline values: CDR1 LGHDT, CDR2 YNNKEL (reference sequence). This CDR3 spans 13 amino acids. Trimming removed 4 bases from V and 6 bases from J; junction bases left unmatched: 5. The CDR3 protein is CASSLRTGSEQYF. As DNA, the CDR3 is TGTGCCAGCAGCCTCCGGACAGGGTCCGAGCAGTACTTC.